Listed here are 13 T cell receptor beta chains from one sample, sequenced in a study of CD8 T cells in Susac syndrome. When the RNA was reverse transcribed, random hexamers were used with an input of about 0.5 to 1 ug. TCRdb recomputed calls from the immunoSEQ multiplex PCR reads with MiXCR, one row per CDR3 protein. The table includes roughly 200,000 distinct CDR3 sequences, more than 85% detected once. Sequenced: CD4+ T cells from PBMCs. The receptors were sampled from a human donor with multiple sclerosis.

The rearrangement uses TRBV3-1 and TRBJ2-5, with D tentatively TRBD1 or TRBD2 (6 bases each). This CDR3 contains 17 residues. Per the germline V gene, CDR1 is LGHDT and CDR2 is YNNKEL (reference sequence). V was shortened by 4 bases and J by 7 bases, with 25 bases between the two germline ends. The CDR3, as DNA: TGTGCCAGCAGCCCCACCAGGGGACGGGGGTTTCATCGGACCCAGTACTTC. It codes for CASSPTRGRGFHRTQYF.

The chain joins TRBV19 to TRBJ2-1, with 11 bases that match TRBD2. Per the germline V gene, CDR1 is LNHDA and CDR2 is SQIVND (reference sequence). V lost 5 bases, J lost 2 bases, and 5 bases stayed unmatched. The CDR3 length is 16 residues. CDR3 sequence: CASSVSTSGAYNEQFF. CDR3 DNA sequence: TGTGCCAGTAGTGTCTCGACTAGCGGGGCCTACAATGAGCAGTTCTTC.

The gene calls are TRBV3-1 and TRBJ2-6; D is ambiguous. In germline, CDR1 is LGHDT, CDR2 YNNKEL (reference sequence). There are 13 residues in the CDR3. The V end lost 4 bases, the J end lost 4 bases, and 5 bases lay between the germline ends. DNA for the CDR3: TGTGCCAGCAGCCCCCCCGGGGCCAACGTCCTGACTTTC. Residues: CASSPPGANVLTF.

This chain connects TRBV3-1 to TRBJ1-5; a weak D match, TRBD1 (5 bases). CDR3 length: 14 amino acids. Between the trimmed V and J ends, which lost 3 bases and 4 bases, there was a span of 10 bases. Germline lookup yields CDR1 LGHDT and CDR2 YNNKEL (reference sequence). CDR3 nucleotide sequence: TGTGCCAGCAGCCAGGGACGTTGGAATCAGCCCCAGCATTTT. Its translation is CASSQGRWNQPQHF.

The V call is TRBV5-4, the J call TRBJ2-2; D not resolved. The V gene lost 4 bases and the J gene lost 7 bases, with 8 bases spanning the gap. Per the germline V gene, CDR1 is SGHNT and CDR2 is YYREEE (reference sequence). The CDR3 consists of 12 residues. The CDR3 is CASSVSLGELFF. For the CDR3, the DNA is TGTGCCAGCAGCGTAAGCCTCGGGGAGCTGTTTTTT.

V and J are TRBV11-3 and TRBJ2-1; 10 positions match TRBD2. This CDR3 has 14 amino acids. After removal of 9 bases from V and 6 bases from J, the junction contained 8 bases not matched to a gene. Germline-derived CDR1 and CDR2 are SGHNT and YENEEA. CDR3 in amino acids: CASSGGPKSNEQFF. The CDR3 DNA follows: TGTGCCAGTAGCGGGGGGCCGAAGTCCAATGAGCAGTTCTTC.

The rearrangement uses TRBV2 and TRBJ1-5; a possible D gene is TRBD1 (5 bases). V was pared by 6 bases and J by 2 bases, with 14 bases between. There are 15 residues in the CDR3. From germline, CDR1 is SNHLY and CDR2 FYNNEI. The DNA of the CDR3 is TGTGCCAGCAGCGGGGGTGTGCCAGGCAATCAGCCCCAGCATTTT. It specifies CASSGGVPGNQPQHF.

The CDR3 sequence is CASSVGQGDSPLHF. CDR3 DNA: TGTGCCAGCAGCGTAGGTCAGGGGGATTCACCCCTCCACTTT. This chain connects TRBV9 to TRBJ1-6; the match to TRBD1 covers 7 bases. J gave up 8 bases and V 0 bases, and 2 bases lay outside the gene matches. The CDR3 runs to 14 residues. In germline, CDR1 is SGDLS, CDR2 YYNGEE.

The V call is TRBV30, the J call TRBJ2-5, with D perhaps matching TRBD1 (6 bases). V dropped 5 bases and J dropped 7 bases, with 11 bases sitting between them. This CDR3 has 11 residues. Germline values: CDR1 GTSNPN, CDR2 SVGIG (reference sequence). As DNA, the CDR3 is TGTGCCTGGGACAAGACAGGGACCCAGTACTTC. This gives the protein CAWDKTGTQYF.

V and J are TRBV19 and TRBJ1-1, with D unresolved. V was pared by 5 bases and J by 1 base, with 8 bases between. This CDR3 comprises 13 residues. Per the germline V gene, CDR1 is LNHDA and CDR2 is SQIVND (reference sequence). The CDR3 protein is CASSSTTNTEAFF. CDR3 DNA: TGTGCCAGTAGTTCCACTACGAACACTGAAGCTTTCTTT. The full variable domain, in which reference TRBV19 and TRBJ1-1 provide the parts outside the CDR3, is DGGITQSPKYLFRKEGQNVTLSCEQNLNHDAMYWYRQDPGQGLRLIYYSQIVNDFQKGDIAEGYSVSREKKESFPLTVTSAQKNPTAFYLCASSSTTNTEAFFGQGTRLTVV.

This rearrangement joins TRBV14 to TRBJ2-1; no firm D call. Germline V gene lookup returns CDR1 SGHDN and CDR2 FVKESK. This CDR3 is built from 19 residues. Trimming pared 0 bases from V and 8 bases from J, leaving 26 bases between. Written as DNA, the CDR3 is TGTGCCAGCAGCCAAGACCTAAAATTACCGGGCTCTATAAGGCATGAGCAGTTCTTC. Protein: CASSQDLKLPGSIRHEQFF. Together with reference TRBV14 and TRBJ2-1, the CDR3 gives the full variable domain: EAGVTQFPSHSVIEKGQTVTLRCDPISGHDNLYWYRRVMGKEIKFLLHFVKESKQDESGMPNNRFLAERTGGTYSTLKVQPAELEDSGVYFCASSQDLKLPGSIRHEQFFGPGTRLTVL.

V and J are TRBV29-1 and TRBJ1-1; D is possibly TRBD1 (5 bases). The CDR3 has 11 amino acids. Germline V gene data show CDR1 as SQVTM and CDR2 as ANQGSEA. V was trimmed by 3 bases and J by 5 bases, leaving 7 bases between them. The CDR3 nucleotides read TGCAGCGTTGATGCAGGGACTGAAGCTTTCTTT. Translated, it gives CSVDAGTEAFF.

The J gene is TRBJ2-5, the V gene TRBV20-1, with 11 bases identical to TRBD2. Trimming at V came to 4 bases and at J to 2 bases, leaving 6 bases not matched to a gene. CDR3 size: 15 residues. Germline lookup yields CDR1 DFQATT and CDR2 SNEGSKA (reference sequence). The CDR3, as DNA: TGCAGTGCTAAGGGACTAGCGGAAGAACAAGAGACCCAGTACTTC. Protein sequence: CSAKGLAEEQETQYF.